This TCR beta chain was obtained from a study of Graves' ophthalmopathy and Graves' hyperthyroidism. This clonotype was observed many times. Its matching antigen is unknown. RNA transcripts were the template, and TCR beta CDR3 regions were amplified from them. HTBI primers primed a first-round RT-PCR, and a second-round multiplex PCR followed. From the multiplex PCR reads, TCRdb called clonotypes with MiXCR, one entry per CDR3 protein. Of some 400,000 distinct CDR3 sequences listed, 15% to 20% are singletons. Enrollment excluded any patients with other autoimmune diseases, uncontrolled infections, pregnancy or lactation. Study-level results: Its predictions of ophthalmopathy progression gave the model over 70% sensitivity and 72% to 80% specificity.

This CDR3 spans 17 amino acids. Deletions cut 5 bases from V and 4 bases from J, with 23 bases between. The clonotype was recovered from a young woman with Graves' ophthalmopathy. Sequencing used peripheral blood. The V gene is TRBV12-3 or TRBV12-4, the J gene TRBJ2-5; perhaps TRBD2 as D (6 bases). For the CDR3, the DNA is TGTGCCAGCAGTACTTTCGGCTTGGGCTTCGGGGGAGAGACCCAGTACTTC. It translates to CASSTFGLGFGGETQYF.